The TCR beta chain under discussion was sequenced for a study of long-term antiretroviral therapy in people with HIV. General study results and limits: Repertoires looked antigen-experienced, with only a slight naive shift after ART. Researchers lacked any data on ART adherence, viral resistance or therapy changes.

To note about this clone: Its specificity is not known.

Sequencing relied on immunoSEQ assay v3.0, run at survey level. Some clones are missing from TCRdb's copy, which holds only in-frame ones; the method was immunoSEQ multiplex PCR. The repertoire holds approximately 33,000 clones, with about 80% as singletons. Germline CDR1 reads MNHEY; CDR2 reads SMNVEV (reference sequence). The CDR3 totals 15 residues. The junction had 7 bases not matched to a gene; V was cut back by 2 bases and J by 5 bases. The chain links TRBV27 to TRBJ2-5; TRBD2 agrees at 8 bases. The sequencing used unsorted PBMCs, collected 0.4 years before starting antiretroviral therapy. This TCR was sampled from a man younger than 35 with HIV. Written as DNA, the CDR3 is TGTGCCAGCAGTTTAAGCGGGGGCCTCCAGGAGACCCAGTACTTC. Encoded protein: CASSLSGGLQETQYF.